This T cell receptor (beta chain) was found in a study of blood T cell repertoires in COVID-19. Overall study context: Spain, Italy and the United States supplied samples that represented acute and convalescent COVID-19.

The data were produced by immunoSEQ multiplex PCR, yet TCRdb's version contains in-frame clones alone and is incomplete. The sample lists roughly 200,000 clones; roughly three quarters were seen once. This CDR3 spans 16 amino acids. Trimming cost V 5 bases and J 1 base; bases outside gene matches: 10. Germline-derived CDR1 and CDR2 are SGHRS and YFSETQ. This chain connects TRBV5-1 to TRBJ2-3, with 7 bases fitting TRBD2. The sequenced material came from peripheral blood. The source is a woman in her thirties or forties with COVID-19, enrolled during active disease. In DNA form, the CDR3 reads TGCGCCAGCAGTTTTGCGGGAGAGGTGCGCACAGATACGCAGTATTTT. It encodes CASSFAGEVRTDTQYF.